The 27 T cell receptor beta chains below come from one sample, sequenced in a study of CD8 T cells in Susac syndrome. Random hexamers were used to reverse transcribe roughly 0.5 to 1 ug of RNA. TCRdb ran MiXCR on the immunoSEQ multiplex PCR reads and lists one entry per CDR3 protein. This sample yields some 240,000 distinct CDR3 sequences, of which 90% to 96% are seen a single time; approximately 0.094% belongs to the top ten. Sequenced sample: CD4+ T cells from PBMCs. The origin of the receptors is a human donor with Susac syndrome.

The V gene is TRBV15, the J gene TRBJ2-1; no definite D call. The V end lost 1 base, the J end lost 7 bases, and 8 bases lay between the germline ends. CDR3 length equals 13 residues. Looked up from germline, CDR1 is LNHNV and CDR2 is YYDKDF (reference sequence). DNA of the CDR3: TGTGCCACCAGCAGAGGTGCCCCGAATGAGCAGTTCTTC. Its translation: CATSRGAPNEQFF.

The V call is TRBV20-1, the J call TRBJ2-7, with 7 positions matching TRBD1. The CDR3 loop spans 15 amino acids. Germline-derived CDR1 and CDR2 are DFQATT and SNEGSKA (reference sequence). The ends lost 2 bases at V and 3 bases at J; junction bases unmatched: 10. The CDR3 reads CSARSLQGDLYEQYF. The DNA for the CDR3 is TGCAGTGCTAGAAGTCTGCAGGGGGACCTCTACGAGCAGTACTTC.

The chain carries TRBV11-2 and TRBJ2-6, with D perhaps TRBD1 or TRBD2 (5 bases each). The CDR3 has 17 amino acids. V dropped 2 bases and J dropped 2 bases, with 13 bases sitting between them. Germline V gene data show CDR1 as SGHAT and CDR2 as FQNNGV. The CDR3 nucleotides read TGTGCCAGCAGCTTACCCACGGGGCTCGCTGGGGCCAACGTCCTGACTTTC. The encoded protein is CASSLPTGLAGANVLTF.

The chain carries TRBV1 and TRBJ2-3. TRBV1 is assigned pseudogene status. CDR3 length: 17 amino acids. CDR3 coding DNA: TGCACCAGCAGCCAAGATAGTAGACACACAAGCACAGATACGCAGTATTTT. Translating it yields CTSSQDSRHTSTDTQYF.

V is TRBV23-1 and J is TRBJ1-5; possible D gene TRBD1, 5 bases. TRBV23-1 is an ORF; its function is uncertain. This CDR3 is 15 amino acids long. Trimming shortened V by 2 bases and J by 4 bases, and 12 bases separated the two germline ends. DNA for the CDR3: TGCGCCAGCAGTCAAGACAGCCAGAAGAATCAGCCCCAGCATTTT. This codes for CASSQDSQKNQPQHF.

The rearrangement joins TRBV7-9 to TRBJ2-1; TRBD1 might be the D (5 bases). With 3 bases removed from V and 16 bases from J, the gap between germline ends came to 19 bases. Germline CDR1 and CDR2: SEHNR and FQNEAQ (reference sequence). The CDR3 is 13 residues long. The CDR3 reads CASSLDNPGEFFF. The CDR3 DNA is TGTGCCAGCAGCTTGGACAATCCCGGAGAGTTTTTCTTC.

V usage is TRBV19 and J usage is TRBJ1-5; possibly TRBD1 for D (6 bases). The CDR3 consists of 13 residues. Germline CDR1 LNHDA, CDR2 SQIVND (reference sequence). V lost 7 bases, J lost 5 bases, and 12 bases lay in between. The CDR3 region is CASTNRDYQPQHF. CDR3 DNA: TGTGCCAGTACTAACAGGGACTATCAGCCCCAGCATTTT.

The chain combines TRBV7-9 with TRBJ2-3; TRBD1 matches at 8 bases. The CDR3 has 15 amino acids. Germline V gives CDR1 SEHNR, CDR2 FQNEAQ (reference sequence). The ends lost 5 bases at V and 1 base at J; junction bases unmatched: 5. The CDR3 here is CASSGPGQGTDTQYF. CDR3 bases: TGTGCCAGCAGCGGACCGGGACAGGGCACAGATACGCAGTATTTT.

The genes are TRBV5-6 and TRBJ1-3; no clear D. CDR1 is SGHDT and CDR2 is YYEEEE in the germline V gene. Trimming cost V 4 bases and J 4 bases, with 12 bases left between them. The CDR3 totals 14 residues. DNA for the CDR3: TGTGCCAGCAGCGAAAACAACTTCGGAAACACCATATATTTT. The encoded protein is CASSENNFGNTIYF.

This chain connects TRBV7-2 to TRBJ1-5, with D perhaps TRBD1 (5 bases). Looked up from germline, CDR1 is SGHTA and CDR2 is FQGNSA. The CDR3 has 15 residues. V was pared by 3 bases and J by 0 bases, with 9 bases between. The CDR3 coding sequence is TGTGCCAGCAGCTTGACGGGGGATAGCAATCAGCCCCAGCATTTT. This sequence encodes CASSLTGDSNQPQHF.

J is TRBJ2-7 and V is TRBV30, with D possibly matching TRBD2 (6 bases). V lost 4 bases and J 3 bases, leaving 16 bases between the germline ends. The germline CDR1 and CDR2 sequences are GTSNPN and SVGIG (reference sequence). The CDR3 runs 14 residues. CDR3 sequence: CAWIAGTADYEQYF. As DNA, the CDR3 is TGTGCCTGGATAGCAGGGACTGCCGACTACGAGCAGTACTTC.

This clonotype appeared a single time. The rearrangement uses TRBV6-5 and TRBJ1-2; D not resolved. The CDR3 length is 14 residues. CDR1 is MNHEY, CDR2 SVGAGI, per germline. Between the trimmed V and J ends, which lost 5 bases and 4 bases, there was a span of 14 bases. CDR3 sequence reads: CASSRTGRIYGYTF. Here the CDR3 DNA reads TGTGCCAGCAGTCGGACGGGAAGAATCTATGGCTACACCTTC.

The J gene is TRBJ1-2, the V gene TRBV18; D may be TRBD1 (6 bases). This CDR3 is built from 14 residues. Trimming shortened V by 3 bases and J by 4 bases, and 12 bases separated the two germline ends. Germline V CDR1 and CDR2: KGHSH, LQKENI. The CDR3 sequence is CASSPTGRLYGYTF. The CDR3 DNA follows: TGTGCCAGCTCACCGACAGGTCGACTCTATGGCTACACCTTC.

This clonotype has a handful of counts. The rearrangement joins TRBV12-3 or TRBV12-4 to TRBJ2-2; D is undetermined. With 4 bases removed from V and 8 bases from J, the gap between germline ends came to 2 bases. This CDR3 spans 10 amino acids. CDR3 residues: CASSSGELFF. Written as DNA, the CDR3 is TGTGCCAGCAGTTCAGGGGAGCTGTTTTTT.

The CDR3 here is CSVAGRDWRAFF. The CDR3 bases are TGCAGCGTCGCCGGAAGGGATTGGAGAGCTTTCTTT. The chain recombines TRBV29-1 with TRBJ1-1; D gene uncertain. Germline CDR1 is SQVTM and CDR2 is ANQGSEA. The CDR3 runs to 12 residues. V was pared by 6 bases and J by 10 bases, with 18 bases between.

The chain couples TRBV9 to TRBJ2-1; D remains unclear. The length of the CDR3 is 11 residues. CDR1 SGDLS and CDR2 YYNGEE come from the germline V gene. Trimming stripped 0 bases from V and 8 bases from J, with 3 bases between. The CDR3 protein is CASSVGYEQFF. CDR3 DNA: TGTGCCAGCAGCGTAGGGTATGAGCAGTTCTTC.

This clonotype showed up just a few times. The J gene is TRBJ1-5, the V gene TRBV7-3; possibly TRBD1 for D (6 bases). The V end lost 6 bases, the J end lost 5 bases, and 14 bases lay between the germline ends. Germline-derived CDR1 and CDR2 are SGHTA and FQGTGA. The length of the CDR3 is 14 residues. The CDR3: CASRKQGEDQPQHF. Here the CDR3 DNA reads TGTGCCAGCAGGAAACAGGGTGAGGATCAGCCCCAGCATTTT. Complete variable domain (other parts from reference TRBV7-3 and TRBJ1-5): GAGVSQTPSNKVTEKGKYVELRCDPISGHTALYWYRQSLGQGPEFLIYFQGTGAADDSGLPNDRFFAVRPEGSVSTLKIQRTERGDSAVYLCASRKQGEDQPQHFGDGTRLSIL.

The rearrangement joins TRBV11-2 to TRBJ2-5, with TRBD1 matching 7 bases. With V trimmed by 5 bases and J by 2 bases, 8 bases remained unmatched. CDR3 length equals 15 residues. Germline loops: CDR1 SGHAT, CDR2 FQNNGV. The CDR3 region is CASSLGTVGQETQYF. DNA of the CDR3: TGTGCCAGCAGCCTAGGGACAGTCGGTCAAGAGACCCAGTACTTC.

This clonotype was observed a handful of times. This chain uses TRBV6-1 with TRBJ1-2; 9 positions agree with TRBD1. The germline V gene encodes CDR1 MNHNS and CDR2 SASEGT. V was clipped by 5 bases and J by 14 bases; unmatched bases: 9. The CDR3 spans 12 residues. The chain's CDR3 is CASSSPDRGNTF. The CDR3 DNA is TGTGCCAGCAGTTCCCCGGACAGGGGAAATACCTTC.

The chain links TRBV15 to TRBJ2-5; 7 nucleotides match TRBD1. The CDR3 runs to 15 residues. The germline V gene encodes CDR1 LNHNV and CDR2 YYDKDF (reference sequence). The trim removed 1 base at V and 2 bases at J, leaving 4 bases unmatched. The CDR3 DNA sequence: TGTGCCACCAGCAGAGTTCGGACAGGACAAGAGACCCAGTACTTC. The encoded protein is CATSRVRTGQETQYF. The complete variable domain, with remaining parts taken from reference TRBV15 and TRBJ2-5, reads DAMVIQNPRYQVTQFGKPVTLSCSQTLNHNVMYWYQQKSSQAPKLLFHYYDKDFNNEADTPDNFQSRRPNTSFCFLDIRSPGLGDTAMYLCATSRVRTGQETQYFGPGTRLLVL.

V is TRBV9 and J is TRBJ2-1, with TRBD2 identical over 7 bases. Germline values: CDR1 SGDLS, CDR2 YYNGEE. This CDR3 region has 12 residues. V shed 3 bases and J 11 bases; nucleotides not matched to a gene: 5. CDR3 sequence (DNA): TGTGCCAGCAGCGCTCCCGGGACTAAGCAGTTCTTC. Translated: CASSAPGTKQFF.

V is TRBV2 and J is TRBJ1-1; 7 bases agree with TRBD1. The CDR3 is 14 residues long. J gave up 3 bases and V 7 bases, and 8 bases lay outside the gene matches. Per germline, CDR1 SNHLY and CDR2 FYNNEI. CDR3 sequence reads: CASILSTGDTEAFF. In DNA, the CDR3 is TGTGCCAGCATACTATCCACAGGGGACACTGAAGCTTTCTTT.

In the case of this clonotype: At one boundary the junction diverges from the germline segment, which might be a read error. V gene TRBV5-1 combines with J gene TRBJ1-4; D is undetermined. The CDR3 spans 14 residues. Germline V gives CDR1 SGHRS, CDR2 YFSETQ. In DNA, the CDR3 is TGCGCCAGCAGGTTGGGCAGAACTAATGAAAAACTGTTTTTT. This translates into CASRLGRTNEKLFF.

In DNA, the CDR3 is TGTGCCAGCTCACCACCGGCCCCCCCATTGGAGACCCAGTACTTC. Its protein is CASSPPAPPLETQYF. The chain recombines TRBV18 with TRBJ2-5; D is uncertain. V lost 0 bases to trimming and J lost 5 bases, with 13 bases between them. From germline, CDR1 is KGHSH and CDR2 LQKENI. The CDR3 is 15 amino acids.

J is TRBJ2-3 and V is TRBV9, with D possibly matching TRBD2 (6 bases). The CDR3 runs 13 residues. Per germline, CDR1 SGDLS and CDR2 YYNGEE. Between the trimmed V and J ends, which lost 0 bases and 9 bases, there was a span of 11 bases. CDR3 residues: CASSVAPEGTQYF. CDR3 nucleotide sequence: TGTGCCAGCAGCGTAGCTCCGGAGGGGACGCAGTATTTT. The whole variable domain, filled in from reference TRBV9 and TRBJ2-3, reads DSGVTQTPKHLITATGQRVTLRCSPRSGDLSVYWYQQSLDQGLQFLIQYYNGEERAKGNILERFSAQQFPDLHSELNLSSLELGDSALYFCASSVAPEGTQYFGPGTRLTVL.

The rearrangement uses TRBV12-3 or TRBV12-4 and TRBJ2-3, with D tentatively TRBD2 (5 bases). This CDR3 is 17 amino acids long. V was shortened by 6 bases and J by 4 bases, with 23 bases between the two germline ends. Written as DNA, the CDR3 is TGTGCCAGCAGCCGTACATCCCCGGGAACTCGGGCAGATACGCAGTATTTT. The encoded protein is CASSRTSPGTRADTQYF.

V gene TRBV7-2 combines with J gene TRBJ2-5; 7 bases are shared with TRBD1. The CDR3 spans 16 residues. Trimming at V came to 2 bases and at J to 5 bases, leaving 11 bases not matched to a gene. From germline, CDR1 is SGHTA and CDR2 FQGNSA. CDR3 nucleotide sequence: TGTGCCAGCAGCTTAACCCCAGGAAACAGGGGCGAGACCCAGTACTTC. Translated, it gives CASSLTPGNRGETQYF.